This T cell receptor beta chain derives from a study of shared clonotypes between healthy human individuals. About the research overall: The people who gave samples were a couple of women and a few men aged 18 to 49.

Study findings and constraints: Naive subsets generally had larger estimated richness than memory subsets.

The assay was immunoSEQ multiplex PCR, and TCRdb's table has in-frame clones only and misses some. Among nearly 2 million clones listed, roughly 95% were seen once. Germline V CDR1 and CDR2: SEHNR, FQNEAQ (reference sequence). The CDR3 runs to 16 residues. V lost 2 bases, J lost 0 bases, and 11 bases lay in between. In this sample, this clone turned up once. Its matching antigen is unknown. Terminally differentiated effector memory CD45RA+ cells were left out of the naive CD8 fraction, which was CD45RO-negative and positively selected for CCR7. This chain connects TRBV7-9 to TRBJ1-5; D call uncertain. The sequenced sample consisted of naive CD8+ T cells sorted from blood. The receptor comes from a young man in good health. Written as DNA, the CDR3 is TGTGCCAGCAGCTTATATTACTCAGGTAGCAATCAGCCCCAGCATTTT. It translates to CASSLYYSGSNQPQHF.